Listed below are T cell receptor beta chains from one sample, sequenced in a study of high-grade serous ovarian cancer treatment subgroups. Sequenced by immunoSEQ multiplex PCR; TCRdb stores in-frame clones only, minus some. The sample has 1,500 to 1,600 clones, approximately 61% seen once. Sequencing was performed on tumor tissue. These receptors all come from a human donor with high-grade serous ovarian cancer. Both conserved end residues are part of each CDR3. Fields, in order: V gene, clone size, J gene, D gene, CDR3 DNA, CDR3 protein. The D gene is left open where the match is weak. Clone size appears in some rows only: once, few, many, or a class for an expanded clone.

V gene: TRBV7-2
clone size: .
J gene: TRBJ1-5
D gene: .
CDR3 DNA: TGTGCCAGCAGCTTAGTTCCGAATAGCAATCAGCCCCAGCATTTT
CDR3 protein: CASSLVPNSNQPQHF

V gene: TRBV6-5
clone size: .
J gene: TRBJ2-7
D gene: .
CDR3 DNA: TGTGCCAGCAGTGTCCTTCCGCGGGGTTTCTACGAGCAGTACTTC
CDR3 protein: CASSVLPRGFYEQYF

V gene: TRBV9
clone size: .
J gene: TRBJ2-1
D gene: .
CDR3 DNA: TGTGCCAGCAGCGTAGAGGACCAACACAATGAGCAGTTCTTC
CDR3 protein: CASSVEDQHNEQFF

V gene: TRBV7-6
clone size: .
J gene: TRBJ2-5
D gene: .
CDR3 DNA: TGTGCCAGCAGCCCGGGGGAGACCCAGTACTTC
CDR3 protein: CASSPGETQYF

V gene: TRBV20-1
clone size: .
J gene: TRBJ2-5
D gene: .
CDR3 DNA: TGCAGCGCTGCTGGGGTGACCCAGTACTTC
CDR3 protein: CSAAGVTQYF

V gene: TRBV19
clone size: large
J gene: TRBJ1-2
D gene: TRBD1
CDR3 DNA: TGTGCCAGTAGTGGAGGACAGGGGAGAAAATATGGCTACACCTTC
CDR3 protein: CASSGGQGRKYGYTF

V gene: TRBV19
clone size: .
J gene: TRBJ2-1
D gene: TRBD2
CDR3 DNA: TGTGCCAGTAGTTTCGGACTAGCGGGAGTCTTTGAGCAGTTCTTC
CDR3 protein: CASSFGLAGVFEQFF

V gene: TRBV5-4
clone size: .
J gene: TRBJ2-3
D gene: TRBD2
CDR3 DNA: TGTGCCAGCAGCGTGGGACTAGCGGGCAGCACAGATACGCAGTATTTT
CDR3 protein: CASSVGLAGSTDTQYF

V gene: TRBV29-1
clone size: .
J gene: TRBJ1-2
D gene: .
CDR3 DNA: TGCAGCGTGGTTTGGGGAGGTGGCTACACCTTC
CDR3 protein: CSVVWGGGYTF

V gene: TRBV20-1
clone size: .
J gene: TRBJ1-2
D gene: .
CDR3 DNA: TGCAGTGCTGACACTAACTATGGCTACACCTTC
CDR3 protein: CSADTNYGYTF

V gene: TRBV7-9
clone size: once
J gene: TRBJ2-1
D gene: .
CDR3 DNA: TGTGCCAGCAGCTTAGACGGGACAATTTACAATGAGCAGTTCTTC
CDR3 protein: CASSLDGTIYNEQFF

V gene: TRBV7-9
clone size: few
J gene: TRBJ1-4
D gene: .
CDR3 DNA: TGTGCCAGCAGCTCCGGCGAGGATCGGAATCTATTGGGGGGAAAACTGTTTTTT
CDR3 protein: CASSSGEDRNLLGGKLFF

V gene: TRBV7-2
clone size: .
J gene: TRBJ2-1
D gene: TRBD2
CDR3 DNA: TGTGCCAGCAGCTTAGCGTCTAGCGGGAGTTCTTTCTTC
CDR3 protein: CASSLASSGSSFF

V gene: TRBV10-1
clone size: .
J gene: TRBJ1-5
D gene: .
CDR3 DNA: TGCGCCAGCCCCCTAAACCCCAGGCTTATCGGAGATCAGCCCCAGCATTTT
CDR3 protein: CASPLNPRLIGDQPQHF

V gene: TRBV2
clone size: .
J gene: TRBJ1-5
D gene: .
CDR3 DNA: TGTGCCAGCAGTGATCAAGGTGCGGGGTTTAGCAATCAGCCCCAGCATTTT
CDR3 protein: CASSDQGAGFSNQPQHF

V gene: TRBV18
clone size: .
J gene: TRBJ2-3
D gene: .
CDR3 DNA: TGTGCCAGCTCACTTACCCCCGCAGGGCCAGATACGCAGTATTTT
CDR3 protein: CASSLTPAGPDTQYF

V gene: TRBV6-5
clone size: .
J gene: TRBJ1-6
D gene: TRBD1
CDR3 DNA: TGTGCCAGCAGTTTGGGACAGGGTGGGAATTCACCCCTCCACTTT
CDR3 protein: CASSLGQGGNSPLHF

V gene: TRBV27
clone size: .
J gene: TRBJ2-5
D gene: .
CDR3 DNA: TGTGCCAGCAGTCTCCAGGGCACGGTTGGAACCCAGTACTTC
CDR3 protein: CASSLQGTVGTQYF

V gene: TRBV6-6
clone size: .
J gene: TRBJ2-1
D gene: .
CDR3 DNA: TGTGCCAGCAGTTGGGGCCATGAGCAGTTCTTC
CDR3 protein: CASSWGHEQFF

V gene: TRBV7-2
clone size: .
J gene: TRBJ2-7
D gene: .
CDR3 DNA: TGTGCCAGCAGCTTAGCGGGGAACTACGAGCAGTACTTC
CDR3 protein: CASSLAGNYEQYF

V gene: TRBV30
clone size: once
J gene: TRBJ1-3
D gene: .
CDR3 DNA: TGTGCCTGGAGTGAAGGGGGTGGAAACACCATATATTTT
CDR3 protein: CAWSEGGGNTIYF

V gene: TRBV7-9
clone size: .
J gene: TRBJ2-1
D gene: .
CDR3 DNA: TGTGCCAGCGAGGGGGGAAGGAATGAGCAGTTCTTC
CDR3 protein: CASEGGRNEQFF

V gene: TRBV2
clone size: .
J gene: TRBJ2-1
D gene: TRBD2
CDR3 DNA: TGTGCCAGCAGTGAACCCGGACTAGCGGGAGTAAATGGAAAGTCCTACAATGAGCAGTTCTTC
CDR3 protein: CASSEPGLAGVNGKSYNEQFF

V gene: TRBV11-2
clone size: .
J gene: TRBJ2-7
D gene: .
CDR3 DNA: TGCGCCAGCAGCCAAGACTTCCCGGGGAACGGCTACGAGCAGTACTTC
CDR3 protein: CASSQDFPGNGYEQYF

V gene: TRBV21-1
clone size: few
J gene: TRBJ2-3
D gene: .
CDR3 DNA: TGTGCCAGCAGCATATTTCCAGGGGGGACTAGCGGATACACAGATACGCAGTATTTT
CDR3 protein: CASSIFPGGTSGYTDTQYF

V gene: TRBV7-6
clone size: .
J gene: TRBJ1-5
D gene: .
CDR3 DNA: TGTGCCAGCAGCACGGGATTTCAGCCCCAGCATTTT
CDR3 protein: CASSTGFQPQHF

V gene: TRBV19
clone size: .
J gene: TRBJ2-5
D gene: .
CDR3 DNA: TGTGCCAGTAGTAGTCAAGGGTACCAAGAGACCCAGTACTTC
CDR3 protein: CASSSQGYQETQYF

V gene: TRBV6-1
clone size: .
J gene: TRBJ2-7
D gene: .
CDR3 DNA: TGTGCCAGCAGTGTCATTTACGAGCAGTACTTC
CDR3 protein: CASSVIYEQYF

V gene: TRBV6-5
clone size: .
J gene: TRBJ2-2
D gene: .
CDR3 DNA: TGTGCCAGCATGTCGGGGGATGGCACCGGGGAGCTGTTTTTT
CDR3 protein: CASMSGDGTGELFF

V gene: TRBV28
clone size: .
J gene: TRBJ1-2
D gene: TRBD1
CDR3 DNA: TGTGCCAGCAGTTCCGGGACAGGGGGCGCCATGGGCTACACCTTC
CDR3 protein: CASSSGTGGAMGYTF

V gene: TRBV11-1
clone size: .
J gene: TRBJ2-2
D gene: TRBD1
CDR3 DNA: TGTGCCAGCAGCTTAGCCGGGACAGGGGACACCGGGGAGCTGTTTTTT
CDR3 protein: CASSLAGTGDTGELFF

V gene: TRBV6-4
clone size: .
J gene: TRBJ2-1
D gene: .
CDR3 DNA: TGTGCCAGCTCACCGTCCAGTAGCTCCTACAATGAGCAGTTCTTC
CDR3 protein: CASSPSSSSYNEQFF

V gene: TRBV7-2
clone size: .
J gene: TRBJ1-3
D gene: .
CDR3 DNA: TGTGCCAGCAGCTTAGGGGGGGCTGGAAACACCATATATTTT
CDR3 protein: CASSLGGAGNTIYF

V gene: TRBV14
clone size: .
J gene: TRBJ1-3
D gene: .
CDR3 DNA: TGTGCCAGCAGTCCAACTTCACTGAGTAGGGGAAACACCATATATTTT
CDR3 protein: CASSPTSLSRGNTIYF

V gene: TRBV5-6
clone size: .
J gene: TRBJ2-2
D gene: .
CDR3 DNA: TGTGCCAGCAGCTTGGGTGGGGGAACCGGGGAGCTGTTTTTT
CDR3 protein: CASSLGGGTGELFF

V gene: TRBV15
clone size: .
J gene: TRBJ2-2
D gene: TRBD1
CDR3 DNA: TGTGCCACCAGCAGACCGGGACAGGGGAACACCGGGGAGCTGTTTTTT
CDR3 protein: CATSRPGQGNTGELFF

V gene: TRBV7-9
clone size: .
J gene: TRBJ2-5
D gene: .
CDR3 DNA: TGTGCCAGCAGCTTGGGGGAGGCCGGTAACCAGTACTTC
CDR3 protein: CASSLGEAGNQYF

V gene: TRBV6-1
clone size: few
J gene: TRBJ1-1
D gene: .
CDR3 DNA: TGTGCCAGCAGTGTGGCGTCAATGGGGTATGAGACTGAAGCTTTCTTT
CDR3 protein: CASSVASMGYETEAFF

V gene: TRBV25-1
clone size: .
J gene: TRBJ2-3
D gene: .
CDR3 DNA: TGTGCCAGCAGTGATTCCTCCCAGACGCAGTATTTT
CDR3 protein: CASSDSSQTQYF

V gene: TRBV9
clone size: once
J gene: TRBJ2-2
D gene: .
CDR3 DNA: TGTGCCAGCAGCGTAACAGAGACCGGGGAGCTGTTTTTT
CDR3 protein: CASSVTETGELFF

V gene: TRBV19
clone size: large
J gene: TRBJ2-1
D gene: TRBD2
CDR3 DNA: TGTGCCAGTAGTATAGCGGCAGCGGGAGGGAACGAGTTCTTC
CDR3 protein: CASSIAAAGGNEFF

V gene: TRBV30
clone size: .
J gene: TRBJ1-5
D gene: TRBD1
CDR3 DNA: TGTGCCTGGGCCCCAAAGGACAGGGGGCTCCAGCCCCAGCATTTT
CDR3 protein: CAWAPKDRGLQPQHF

V gene: TRBV10-3
clone size: .
J gene: TRBJ2-7
D gene: TRBD1
CDR3 DNA: TGTGCCATCAGTGACGGCTTTGGACAGGGAAACTACGAGCAGTACTTC
CDR3 protein: CAISDGFGQGNYEQYF

V gene: TRBV2
clone size: .
J gene: TRBJ2-7
D gene: .
CDR3 DNA: TGTGCCAGCAGTGACAGGGAGGTTCTTCCCGGCGAGCAGTACTTC
CDR3 protein: CASSDREVLPGEQYF

V gene: TRBV2
clone size: .
J gene: TRBJ2-3
D gene: .
CDR3 DNA: TGTGCCAGCAGGGAATGGGTCAGTAAGAGCACAGATACGCAGTATTTT
CDR3 protein: CASREWVSKSTDTQYF